The clone carrying this T cell receptor (beta chain) was counted many times. This entry comes from a study of regulatory T cells in long-lasting Graves disease. This sample's time point: newly diagnosed GD, antithyroid drugs for less than 3 months. There was RNA extracted from PBMCs, and the TCR library was made from it. The patients included were those that came from an endocrinology department in Xi'an, China. A blood draw put roughly 10 milliliters of peripheral blood into EDTA tubes. The authors built TCR beta libraries using iRepertoire HTBI primers and Arm-PCR of CDR3 regions. TCRdb redid the calling of the multiplex PCR reads with MiXCR, one entry per CDR3 protein. There are approximately 400,000 distinct CDR3 sequences in the sample; 14% to 15% occur only once, and approximately 15% lies in the top ten. The sample was also linked to a second study, of T cells in Graves' hyperthyroidism and ophthalmopathy. That source reports: Uncontrolled infection, other autoimmune disease, pregnancy or lactation excluded patients.

Here the sequenced sample was peripheral blood mononuclear cells (PBMCs), taken at new diagnosis, from a patient treated with antithyroid drugs. The sequence was collected from a woman aged 30 to 39 with Graves disease.

CDR3 bases: TGTGCCAGCAGCCCTCGTGCCATTCAAGAGACCCAGTACTTC. The encoded protein is CASSPRAIQETQYF. This chain connects TRBV7-8 to TRBJ2-5; no reliable D call. This CDR3 is 14 amino acids long. Trimming took 5 bases from V and 2 from J, leaving 12 bases between them. CDR1 is SGHVS and CDR2 is FQNEAQ in the germline V gene.